This entry is about one TCR beta chain. Its antigen is as yet unknown. The CDR3 is made up of 13 amino acids. Trimming removed 6 bases from V and 14 bases from J; junction bases left unmatched: 15. Germline loops: CDR1 SGHTA, CDR2 FQGTGA. Produced via immunoSEQ multiplex PCR; TCRdb's table is partial and in-frame only. Among a few hundred thousand clones listed, 70% to 90% were seen once. The data were obtained in a study of cytomegalovirus exposure and HLA in healthy donors. Study summary: In a later analysis, the approximately 110 validation repertoires were reported to have used the same platform as the approximately 620 first-cohort repertoires.

Findings of the study overall: The finding came from a later analysis; first-cohort TCR clusters tended to co-occur in the 90 to 150 validation repertoires. Three CMV-associated chains proved CMV antigen-specific in vitro.

This receptor was taken from a woman aged 18-35 years in good health and CMV-seronegative. Input material: PBMCs. The gene calls are TRBV7-3 and TRBJ1-2; 7 bases are shared with TRBD1. The CDR3 nucleotides are TGTGCCAGCAGTCAATCCGGGACAGACCCTCTAACCTTC. It is translated as CASSQSGTDPLTF.